The entry below describes one T cell receptor beta chain. Amplification used 60 Vbeta primers and 13 Jbeta primers. Only in-frame clones appear in the TCRdb table, and some are missing; sequencing was by immunoSEQ multiplex PCR. The table lists tens of thousands of clones, around 74% of them singletons, with just under 6.5% in the top ten. The CDR3 sequence is 11 residues long. Germline CDR1 MNHEY, CDR2 SVGAGI. Trimming pared 6 bases from V and 4 bases from J, leaving 6 bases between. This sample is part of a study of cytomegalovirus exposure and HLA in healthy donors. The V and J genes are TRBV6-5 and TRBJ2-5; D ambiguous. The sequence came from a man aged 25-45 years in good health and CMV-seronegative. The source material was PBMCs. CDR3 coding DNA: TGTGCCAGCAGGCAACTAGAGACCCAGTACTTC. Protein: CASRQLETQYF.